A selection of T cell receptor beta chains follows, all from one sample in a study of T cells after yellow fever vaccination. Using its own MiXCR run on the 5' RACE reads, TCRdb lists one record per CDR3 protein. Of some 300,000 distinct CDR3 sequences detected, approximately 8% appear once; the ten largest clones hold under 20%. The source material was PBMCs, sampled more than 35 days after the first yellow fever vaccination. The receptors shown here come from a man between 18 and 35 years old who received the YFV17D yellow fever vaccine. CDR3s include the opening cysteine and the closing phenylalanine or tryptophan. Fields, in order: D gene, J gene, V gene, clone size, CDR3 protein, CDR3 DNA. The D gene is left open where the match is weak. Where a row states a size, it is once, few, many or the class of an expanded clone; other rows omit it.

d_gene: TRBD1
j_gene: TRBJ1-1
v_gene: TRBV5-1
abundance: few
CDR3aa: CASSLRDRATEAFF
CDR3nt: TGCGCCAGCAGCCTCAGAGACAGGGCCACTGAAGCTTTCTTT

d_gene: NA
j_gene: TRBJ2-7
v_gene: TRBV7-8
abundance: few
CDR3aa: CASRGLRGIEQYF
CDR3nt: TGTGCCAGCCGCGGGTTACGGGGGATCGAGCAGTACTTC

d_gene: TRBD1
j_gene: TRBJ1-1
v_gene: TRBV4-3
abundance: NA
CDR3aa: CASSQTADRDTEAFF
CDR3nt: TGCGCCAGCAGCCAGACCGCCGACAGGGACACTGAAGCTTTCTTT

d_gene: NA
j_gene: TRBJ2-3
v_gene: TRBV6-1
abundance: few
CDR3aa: CASRDRREIGTDTQYF
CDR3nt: TGTGCCAGCAGGGACAGGAGGGAGATTGGGACAGATACGCAGTATTTT

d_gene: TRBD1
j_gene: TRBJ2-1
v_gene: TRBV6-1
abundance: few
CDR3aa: CASSETGVNEQFF
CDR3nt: TGTGCCAGCAGTGAGACAGGGGTGAATGAGCAGTTCTTC

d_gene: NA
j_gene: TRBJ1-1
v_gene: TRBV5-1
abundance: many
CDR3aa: CASSFRNTEAFF
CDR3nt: TGCGCCAGCAGCTTCCGGAACACTGAAGCTTTCTTT

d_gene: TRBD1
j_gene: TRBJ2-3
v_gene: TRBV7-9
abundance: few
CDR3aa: CASSPRQGSDTQYF
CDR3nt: TGTGCCAGCAGCCCGCGACAGGGATCAGATACGCAGTATTTT

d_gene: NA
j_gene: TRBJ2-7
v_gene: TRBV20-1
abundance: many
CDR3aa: CSARGTVVEEQYF
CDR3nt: TGCAGTGCTAGAGGCACGGTGGTCGAGGAGCAGTACTTC

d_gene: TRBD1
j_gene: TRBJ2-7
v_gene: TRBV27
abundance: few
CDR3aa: CASSFRTGLPYEQYF
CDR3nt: TGTGCCAGCAGTTTTAGGACAGGCCTCCCCTACGAGCAGTACTTC

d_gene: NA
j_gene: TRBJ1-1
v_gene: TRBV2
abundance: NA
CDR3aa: CASRVGEGTEAFF
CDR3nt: TGTGCCAGCAGAGTGGGTGAGGGGACTGAAGCTTTCTTT

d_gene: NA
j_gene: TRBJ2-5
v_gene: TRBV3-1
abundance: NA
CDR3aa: CASCPSNGARETQYF
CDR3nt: TGTGCCTCCTGCCCCTCCAATGGGGCCCGGGAGACCCAGTACTTC

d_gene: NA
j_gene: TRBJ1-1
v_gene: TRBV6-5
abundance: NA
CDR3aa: CASSSAGGGKSEAFF
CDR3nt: TGTGCCAGCAGTTCCGCAGGAGGCGGCAAATCAGAAGCTTTCTTT

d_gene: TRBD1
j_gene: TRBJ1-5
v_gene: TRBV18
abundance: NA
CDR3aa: CASSPDRGRGQPQHF
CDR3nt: TGTGCCAGCTCACCCGACAGGGGGCGAGGACAGCCCCAGCATTTT

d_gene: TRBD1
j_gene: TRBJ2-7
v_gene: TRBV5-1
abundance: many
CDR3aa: CASSLEDREINEQYF
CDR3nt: TGCGCCAGCAGCTTGGAAGACAGGGAAATTAACGAGCAGTACTTC

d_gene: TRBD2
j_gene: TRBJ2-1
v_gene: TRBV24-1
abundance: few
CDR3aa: CATSVAGARGNEQFF
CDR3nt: TGTGCCACCTCAGTAGCGGGGGCGAGGGGGAATGAGCAGTTCTTC

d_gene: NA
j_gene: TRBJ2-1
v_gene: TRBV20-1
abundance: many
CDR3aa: CSAWGRGREQFF
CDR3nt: TGCAGTGCTTGGGGTAGAGGGAGAGAGCAGTTCTTC

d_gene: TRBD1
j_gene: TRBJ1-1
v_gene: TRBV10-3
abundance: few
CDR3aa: CAISVDRVRNTEAFF
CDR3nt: TGTGCCATCAGTGTAGACAGGGTCCGGAACACTGAAGCTTTCTTT

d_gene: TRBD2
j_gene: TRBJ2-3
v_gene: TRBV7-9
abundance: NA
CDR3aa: CASTTSGLDTQYF
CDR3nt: TGTGCCAGCACAACTAGCGGCTTAGATACGCAGTATTTT

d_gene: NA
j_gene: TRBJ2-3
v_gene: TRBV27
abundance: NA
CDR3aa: CASSLIESGETQYF
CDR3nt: TGTGCCAGCAGTTTAATCGAGTCCGGAGAAACGCAGTATTTT

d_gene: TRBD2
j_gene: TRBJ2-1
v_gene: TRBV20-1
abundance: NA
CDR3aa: CSARKGLVYYNEQFF
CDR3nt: TGCAGTGCTAGAAAAGGACTAGTCTACTACAATGAGCAGTTCTTC

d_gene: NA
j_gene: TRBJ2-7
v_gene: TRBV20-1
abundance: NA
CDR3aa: CSPLGGEQYF
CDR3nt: TGCAGCCCGTTAGGGGGCGAGCAGTACTTC

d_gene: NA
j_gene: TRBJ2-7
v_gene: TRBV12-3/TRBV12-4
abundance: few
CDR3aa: CASGMVGIRGEQYF
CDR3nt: TGTGCCAGCGGCATGGTGGGCATCCGAGGCGAGCAGTACTTC

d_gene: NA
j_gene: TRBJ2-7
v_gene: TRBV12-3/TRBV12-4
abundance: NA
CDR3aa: CASTTEYYEQYF
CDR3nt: TGTGCCAGCACAACAGAGTACTACGAGCAGTACTTC

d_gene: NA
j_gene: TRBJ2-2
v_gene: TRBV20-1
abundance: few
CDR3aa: CSARAHPLNTGELFF
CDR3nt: TGCAGTGCTAGAGCCCACCCTCTGAACACCGGGGAGCTGTTTTTT

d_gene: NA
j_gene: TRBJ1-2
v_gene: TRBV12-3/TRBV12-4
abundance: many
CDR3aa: CASSELAGIVGYTF
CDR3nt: TGTGCCAGCAGTGAACTTGCAGGGATTGTCGGCTACACCTTC

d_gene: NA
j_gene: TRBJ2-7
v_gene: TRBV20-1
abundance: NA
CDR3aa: CSARSDGDEQYF
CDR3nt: TGCAGTGCTAGAAGCGACGGTGATGAGCAGTACTTC

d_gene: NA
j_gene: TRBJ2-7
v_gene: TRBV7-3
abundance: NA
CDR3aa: CASSSSYSPSTDEQYF
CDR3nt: TGTGCCAGCAGCTCCTCCTACTCCCCCTCGACAGACGAGCAGTACTTC

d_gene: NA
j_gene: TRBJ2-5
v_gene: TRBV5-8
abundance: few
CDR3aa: CASSSELGLARETQYF
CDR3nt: TGTGCCAGCAGCTCTGAGCTCGGGCTAGCACGGGAGACCCAGTACTTC

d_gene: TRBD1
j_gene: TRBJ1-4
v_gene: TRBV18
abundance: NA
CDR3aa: CASSTGTEGKLFF
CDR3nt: TGTGCCAGCTCAACCGGGACAGAAGGAAAACTGTTTTTT

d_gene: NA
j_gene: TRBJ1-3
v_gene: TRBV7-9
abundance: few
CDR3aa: CASSQQWPGNTIYF
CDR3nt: TGTGCCAGCAGCCAACAGTGGCCTGGAAACACCATATATTTT

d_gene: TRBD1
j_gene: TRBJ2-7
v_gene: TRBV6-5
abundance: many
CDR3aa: CASSSTGGPYEQYF
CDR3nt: TGTGCCAGCAGTTCCACAGGGGGTCCCTACGAGCAGTACTTC

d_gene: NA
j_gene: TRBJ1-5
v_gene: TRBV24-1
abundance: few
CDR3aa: CATSGGGDLSNQPQHF
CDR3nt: TGTGCCACCAGCGGAGGCGGGGACCTTAGCAATCAGCCCCAGCATTTT

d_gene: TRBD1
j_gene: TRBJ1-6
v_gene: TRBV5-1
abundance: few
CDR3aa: CASSSSSGQINSPLHF
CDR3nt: TGCGCCAGCAGCTCCTCCTCGGGACAGATTAATTCACCCCTCCACTTT

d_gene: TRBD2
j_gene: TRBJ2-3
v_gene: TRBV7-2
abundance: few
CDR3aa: CASSYSGGGPDTQYF
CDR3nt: TGTGCCAGCAGCTACAGCGGGGGGGGACCAGATACGCAGTATTTT

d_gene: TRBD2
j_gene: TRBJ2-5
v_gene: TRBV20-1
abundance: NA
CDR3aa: CSARLASGPPETQYF
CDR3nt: TGCAGTGCTAGATTAGCTAGCGGACCCCCAGAGACCCAGTACTTC

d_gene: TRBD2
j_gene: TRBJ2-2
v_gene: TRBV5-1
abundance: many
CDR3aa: CASSEWGLAGSLAAGELFF
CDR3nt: TGCGCCAGCAGCGAATGGGGACTAGCGGGGTCTCTTGCAGCCGGGGAGCTGTTTTTT

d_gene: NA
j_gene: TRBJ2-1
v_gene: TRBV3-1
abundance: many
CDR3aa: CASSGSGEQFF
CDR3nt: TGTGCCAGCTCGGGAAGCGGGGAGCAGTTCTTC

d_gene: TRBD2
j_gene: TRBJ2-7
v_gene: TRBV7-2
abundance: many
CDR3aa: CASSLGGGPYEQYF
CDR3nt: TGTGCCAGCAGCTTGGGCGGGGGACCCTACGAGCAGTACTTC

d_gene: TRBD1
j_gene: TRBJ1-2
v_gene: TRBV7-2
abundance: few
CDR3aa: CASSLGGTGGNYGYTF
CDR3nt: TGTGCCAGCAGCTTAGGCGGGACAGGGGGGAACTATGGCTACACCTTC

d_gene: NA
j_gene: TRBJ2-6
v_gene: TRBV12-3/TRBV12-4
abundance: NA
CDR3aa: CASSFYGGANVLTF
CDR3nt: TGTGCCAGCAGTTTCTACGGTGGGGCCAACGTCCTGACTTTC

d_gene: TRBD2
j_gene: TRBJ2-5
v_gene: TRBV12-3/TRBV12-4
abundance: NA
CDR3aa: CASTNLAGGETQYF
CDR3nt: TGTGCCAGCACCAATCTAGCGGGAGGAGAGACCCAGTACTTC

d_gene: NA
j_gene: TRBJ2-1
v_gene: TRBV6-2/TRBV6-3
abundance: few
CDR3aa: CATSVSSYNEQFF
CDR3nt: TGTGCCACTTCGGTGAGCTCCTACAATGAGCAGTTCTTC

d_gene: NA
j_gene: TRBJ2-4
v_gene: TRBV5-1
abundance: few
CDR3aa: CASSSDGQKYF
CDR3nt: TGCGCCAGCAGCTCGGACGGGCAGAAGTACTTC

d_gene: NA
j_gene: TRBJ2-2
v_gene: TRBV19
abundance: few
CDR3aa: CASKGFAGELFF
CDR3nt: TGTGCCAGTAAAGGATTTGCCGGGGAGCTGTTTTTT

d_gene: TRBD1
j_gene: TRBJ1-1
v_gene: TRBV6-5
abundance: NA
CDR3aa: CASSYGTGRDTEAFF
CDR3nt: TGTGCCAGCAGTTACGGGACAGGCCGTGACACTGAAGCTTTCTTT

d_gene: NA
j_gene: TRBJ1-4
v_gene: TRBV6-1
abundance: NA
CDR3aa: CASTKTPTGREKLFF
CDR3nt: TGTGCCAGCACCAAAACCCCCACAGGTCGTGAAAAACTGTTTTTT

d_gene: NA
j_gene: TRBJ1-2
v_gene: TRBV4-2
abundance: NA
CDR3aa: CASSTQGNYGYTF
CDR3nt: TGTGCCAGCAGCACACAGGGTAATTATGGCTACACCTTC

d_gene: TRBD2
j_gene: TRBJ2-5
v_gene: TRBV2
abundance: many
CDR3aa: CASSPSGGIQETQYF
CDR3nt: TGTGCCAGCAGTCCTAGCGGGGGGATCCAAGAGACCCAGTACTTC

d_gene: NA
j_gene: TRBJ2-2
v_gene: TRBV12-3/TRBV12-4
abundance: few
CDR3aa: CASSLGSGATGELFF
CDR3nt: TGTGCCAGCAGTTTAGGGTCAGGGGCTACCGGGGAGCTGTTTTTT

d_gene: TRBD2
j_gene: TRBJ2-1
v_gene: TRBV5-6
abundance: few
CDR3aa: CADSSGGRINEQFF
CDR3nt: TGTGCCGACAGTAGCGGGGGGCGAATAAATGAGCAGTTCTTC

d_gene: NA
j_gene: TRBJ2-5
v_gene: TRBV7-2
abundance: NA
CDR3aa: CASSSGGGSGEGTQYF
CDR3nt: TGTGCCAGCAGCTCGGGAGGGGGCAGCGGGGAAGGGACCCAGTACTTC

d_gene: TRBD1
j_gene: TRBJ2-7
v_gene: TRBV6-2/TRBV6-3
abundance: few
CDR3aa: CASSYSTGTGDYEQYF
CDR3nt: TGTGCCAGCAGTTACTCGACCGGGACAGGGGACTACGAGCAGTACTTC

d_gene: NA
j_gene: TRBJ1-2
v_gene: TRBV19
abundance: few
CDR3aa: CASSADGYTF
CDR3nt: TGTGCCAGTAGTGCCGACGGCTACACCTTC